Listed below are T cell receptor beta chains from one sample, sequenced in a study of cytomegalovirus exposure and HLA in healthy donors. TCRdb keeps only in-frame clones here, not all; method: immunoSEQ multiplex PCR. The table includes about 88,000 clones, roughly 84% detected once. Sequenced: PBMCs. These receptors all stem from a woman aged 18-30 years in good health and CMV-seropositive. The conserved cysteine and the conserved F or W are not part of the CDR3 here.

TRBV30	TRBJ2-7	AWSRFTGVYEQY
TRBV2	TRBJ2-7	ASSFTYEQY
TRBV13	TRBJ1-6	ASSLGTANNSPLH
TRBV5-1	TRBJ2-3	ASRGHSTDTQY
TRBV2	TRBJ2-6	ASSEWTGLSGANVLT
TRBV19	TRBJ1-3	ASSIFAGPGNTIY
TRBV6-5	TRBJ2-7	ASSPPLLGEQY
TRBV7-2	TRBJ2-3	ASSLGLAGGTDTQY
TRBV7-2	TRBJ2-3	ASSLSGGGDSTDTQY
TRBV15	TRBJ2-5	ATSRAVVGTGAGETQY
TRBV2	TRBJ1-2	ASSERAGNYGYT
TRBV6-5	TRBJ2-7	ASSYSQGKGHEQY
TRBV5-4	TRBJ2-7	ASSTGLAGRPYEQY
TRBV18	TRBJ1-2	ASSPERQSYGYT
TRBV6-5	TRBJ2-2	ASTITSGATGELF
TRBV25-1	TRBJ1-2	ASSEYGGRYGYT
TRBV7-2	TRBJ2-2	ASSPHALGRGANTGELF
TRBV2	TRBJ2-2	ASSDLQGGGELF
TRBV28	TRBJ2-5	ASSLTPGRETQY
TRBV19	TRBJ1-2	ASRSTGGSYGYT
TRBV9	TRBJ2-3	ASSVQGGPDTQY
TRBV19	TRBJ2-7	ASSTGPGLNEQY
TRBV2	TRBJ2-7	ASSEERVRY
TRBV7-2	TRBJ2-7	ASSFQIGQGEYEQY
TRBV2	TRBJ2-1	ASSHQDRWNEQF
TRBV28	TRBJ1-4	ASSLGAKLF
TRBV5-6	TRBJ2-7	ASSLGTGEWEQY
TRBV19	TRBJ2-7	ASSMYTRGEQY
TRBV7-8	TRBJ2-7	ASSGGRDISSYEQY
TRBV6-1	TRBJ1-2	ASSPDSPYGYT
TRBV5-6	TRBJ1-2	ASSLGQADGYT
TRBV10-3	TRBJ2-7	AISENGDSYEQY
TRBV13	TRBJ1-1	ASSLGLGRGAF
TRBV5-1	TRBJ2-5	ASSLGTSLQETQY
TRBV5-1	TRBJ2-5	ASSPTGTGGAETQY
TRBV5-1	TRBJ1-4	ASSLSTFNEKLF
TRBV5-1	TRBJ2-6	ASSLAGRTGGDSGANVLT
TRBV15	TRBJ2-4	ATSRDGSRAAKNIQY
TRBV19	TRBJ1-1	ASSIFSLVGQGARGNTEAF
TRBV10-1	TRBJ1-1	ASSVGTGWTEAF
TRBV2	TRBJ2-1	ASSNIAGRSYNEQF